One and the same sample provided the 21 T cell receptor beta chains below, sequenced in a study of blood T cell repertoires in COVID-19. This table comes from immunoSEQ multiplex PCR, and its TCRdb copy is limited to in-frame clones, with some not included. The sample comprises approximately 350,000 clones, about 89% of which are singletons, and under 4% rests with the top ten. The specimen sequenced was peripheral blood. The receptors derive from a woman aged 25 to 45 with COVID-19, enrolled during active disease.

A single count supports this clone. The genes are TRBV6-1 and TRBJ2-7; 8 bases are shared with TRBD2. Trimming took 8 bases from V and 4 from J; bases not matched to a gene: 7. CDR3 length: 13 amino acids. Germline V lookup: CDR1 MNHNS, CDR2 SASEGT. CDR3 in DNA: TGTGCCAGCGGGAGGCCGGGAGGGTACGAGCAGTACTTC. Amino acid sequence: CASGRPGGYEQYF.

The gene calls are TRBV5-6 and TRBJ1-1; unclear D gene. Germline values: CDR1 SGHDT, CDR2 YYEEEE. The CDR3 is 11 amino acids. V dropped 1 base and J dropped 11 bases, with 9 bases sitting between them. The CDR3 reads CASSLYGEAFF. The CDR3 DNA is TGTGCCAGCAGCTTGTACGGTGAGGCTTTCTTT.

The V and J genes are TRBV25-1 and TRBJ2-1; D perhaps matches TRBD1 (6 bases). Between the trimmed V and J ends, which lost 6 bases and 5 bases, there was a span of 14 bases. The CDR3 contains 14 residues. Germline assignment: CDR1 MGHDK and CDR2 SYGVNS. As DNA, the CDR3 is TGTGCCAGCAGGTGGGGGCAGGAGAACAATGAGCAGTTCTTC. The encoded protein is CASRWGQENNEQFF.

This sequence joins TRBV14 and TRBJ2-7, with D possibly being TRBD2 (5 bases). Germline V CDR1 and CDR2: SGHDN, FVKESK. The ends were cut back, 4 bases at V and 4 bases at J, with 11 bases in the middle. The length of the CDR3 is 13 residues. The CDR3 DNA is TGTGCCAGCAGCCCGGGCTCGGGGTACGAGCAGTACTTC. As protein: CASSPGSGYEQYF. The complete variable domain, with remaining parts taken from reference TRBV14 and TRBJ2-7, reads EAGVTQFPSHSVIEKGQTVTLRCDPISGHDNLYWYRRVMGKEIKFLLHFVKESKQDESGMPNNRFLAERTGGTYSTLKVQPAELEDSGVYFCASSPGSGYEQYFGPGTRLTVT.

CDR3 in amino acids: CASSLSSGGATQYF. The CDR3 bases are TGTGCCAGCAGTTTATCTAGCGGGGGGGCCACCCAGTACTTC. V gene TRBV28 combines with J gene TRBJ2-5; TRBD2 matches 12 bases. The CDR3 sequence is 14 residues long. The germline V gene encodes CDR1 MDHEN and CDR2 SYDVKM. Trimming at V came to 1 base and at J to 8 bases, leaving 2 bases not matched to a gene.

This clone was found once. The chain couples TRBV5-5 to TRBJ1-5; TRBD1 is a possible D gene (6 bases). The CDR3 has 15 residues. V dropped 4 bases and J dropped 3 bases, with 14 bases sitting between them. Germline V gene sequence: CDR1 SGHKS, CDR2 YYEKEE (reference sequence). In DNA form, the CDR3 reads TGTGCCAGCAGCCACGCGGACAGAAACAATCAGCCCCAGCATTTT. Amino acids: CASSHADRNNQPQHF. The full variable domain, with the rest looked up from reference TRBV5-5 and TRBJ1-5, is DAGVTQSPTHLIKTRGQQVTLRCSPISGHKSVSWYQQVLGQGPQFIFQYYEKEERGRGNFPDRFSARQFPNYSSELNVNALLLGDSALYLCASSHADRNNQPQHFGDGTRLSIL.

The chain is built from TRBV4-3 and TRBJ2-7, with a possible D match to TRBD1 (5 bases). V lost 3 bases to trimming and J lost 2 bases, with 11 bases between them. Germline lookup yields CDR1 LGHNA and CDR2 YSLEER. The CDR3 sequence is 14 residues long. CDR3 sequence: CASSQTDTAYEQYF. CDR3 nucleotide sequence: TGCGCCAGCAGCCAGACGGACACAGCCTACGAGCAGTACTTC.

The gene calls are TRBV3-1 (or the pseudogene TRBV3-2) and TRBJ1-1; D is unresolved. V was cut by 2 bases and J by 8 bases, with 15 bases left in between. CDR1 and CDR2 from the germline V gene are LGHDT and YNNKEL (reference sequence). The CDR3 runs 14 residues. CDR3: CASSQLPEGTEAFF. CDR3 DNA sequence: TGTGCCAGCAGCCAACTACCTGAGGGTACAGAAGCTTTCTTT.

V and J are TRBV4-3 and TRBJ2-2, with 10 bases aligning to TRBD2. Germline assignment: CDR1 LGHNA and CDR2 YSLEER. The CDR3 is made up of 18 amino acids. Trimming took 3 bases from V and 3 from J; bases not matched to a gene: 10. CDR3 loop: CASSQKGSGGVDTGELFF. Here the CDR3 DNA reads TGCGCCAGCAGCCAGAAAGGGAGCGGGGGGGTCGACACCGGGGAGCTGTTTTTT.

The V and J genes are TRBV5-1 and TRBJ2-5; 8 bases fit TRBD1. V shed 4 bases, J shed 4 bases, and the junction held 12 bases outside the gene matches. Germline CDR1 is SGHRS and CDR2 is YFSETQ. The CDR3 has 16 amino acids. CDR3 in DNA: TGCGCCAGCAGCCCCACCGCTCAGGGGGCAGGAGAGACCCAGTACTTC. Protein: CASSPTAQGAGETQYF.

V usage is TRBV6-5 and J usage is TRBJ1-1, with D possibly being TRBD1 (6 bases). The CDR3 contains 14 residues. Looked up from germline, CDR1 is MNHEY and CDR2 is SVGAGI. The germline V and J ends were trimmed by 8 bases and 1 base, with 14 bases remaining between them. CDR3 nucleotides: TGTGCCAGCTGGGGGGGGCCCTCGAACACTGAAGCTTTCTTT. The encoded protein is CASWGGPSNTEAFF.

This chain connects TRBV6-2 or TRBV6-3 to TRBJ1-5; D ambiguous. Germline CDR1 MNHEY, CDR2 SVGEGT. This CDR3 is built from 16 residues. V lost 2 bases, J lost 4 bases, and 15 bases lay in between. CDR3 loop: CASSYATGEQNQPQHF. The CDR3 nucleotides read TGTGCCAGCAGTTACGCTACGGGAGAACAAAATCAGCCCCAGCATTTT.

This chain uses TRBV6-5 with TRBJ2-1; 10 positions match TRBD2. The CDR3 spans 13 residues. The V gene's germline CDR1 is MNHEY and CDR2 SVGAGI. V was clipped by 7 bases and J by 4 bases; unmatched bases: 1. CDR3 region: CASTSGRYNEQFF. In nucleotides, the CDR3 is TGTGCCAGCACTAGCGGGAGATACAATGAGCAGTTCTTC.

The genes are TRBV5-1 and TRBJ2-5; 9 bases match TRBD1. The CDR3 consists of 16 residues. Per the germline V gene, CDR1 is SGHRS and CDR2 is YFSETQ. Trimming took 1 base from V and 5 from J; bases not matched to a gene: 9. The CDR3 reads CASSLQTGGPGETQYF. The CDR3 bases are TGCGCCAGCAGCTTGCAAACAGGGGGCCCCGGGGAGACCCAGTACTTC.

The CDR3 nucleotides are TGTGCCAGCAGACGGGACAGCGGGCCCCTGGATGAGCAGTTCTTC. Amino acid sequence: CASRRDSGPLDEQFF. The V and J genes are TRBV27 and TRBJ2-1; TRBD1 is a possible D gene (7 bases). The CDR3 contains 15 residues. The germline CDR1 and CDR2 sequences are MNHEY and SMNVEV (reference sequence). Deletions cut 6 bases from V and 8 bases from J, with 20 bases between.

V is TRBV7-2 and J is TRBJ1-1; D is ambiguous. The germline gives CDR1 SGHTA, CDR2 FQGNSA. This CDR3 has 15 residues. Trimming removed 1 base at V and 1 base at J, with 10 bases between. The CDR3 nucleotides read TGTGCCAGCAGCTTAGAGTCGGCGGGGAACACTGAAGCTTTCTTT. Its translation: CASSLESAGNTEAFF. Full variable domain (rest looked up from reference TRBV7-2 and TRBJ1-1): GAGVSQSPSNKVTEKGKDVELRCDPISGHTALYWYRQSLGQGLEFLIYFQGNSAPDKSGLPSDRFSAERTGGSVSTLTIQRTQQEDSAVYLCASSLESAGNTEAFFGQGTRLTVV.

The chain links TRBV5-4 to TRBJ2-3, with a tentative D call TRBD1 (5 bases). The CDR3 is 15 residues long. Trimming removed 2 bases at V and 2 bases at J, with 12 bases between. Germline V gene sequence: CDR1 SGHNT, CDR2 YYREEE (reference sequence). CDR3 sequence (DNA): TGTGCCAGCAGCTTAGGGGCAGGCAACACAGATACGCAGTATTTT. It encodes CASSLGAGNTDTQYF.

This chain joins TRBV7-9 and TRBJ2-3, with TRBD2 matching 13 bases. The V segment lost 5 bases and the J segment 1 base; nucleotides outside the gene matches: 3. The CDR3 has 16 amino acids. Germline-derived CDR1 and CDR2 are SEHNR and FQNEAQ (reference sequence). The CDR3 reads CASSTGLAGGTDTQYF. Written as DNA, the CDR3 is TGTGCCAGCAGCACCGGACTAGCGGGGGGCACAGATACGCAGTATTTT.

The chain recombines TRBV2 with TRBJ1-5; TRBD1 aligns across 10 bases. The CDR3 is 19 residues long. The trim removed 2 bases at V and 0 bases at J, leaving 10 bases unmatched. Looked up from germline, CDR1 is SNHLY and CDR2 is FYNNEI. The DNA for the CDR3 is TGTGCCAGCAGTGAACCAGGGACAGGGGACACTTATAGCAATCAGCCCCAGCATTTT. This codes for CASSEPGTGDTYSNQPQHF.

V usage is TRBV27 and J usage is TRBJ1-6; 9 bases line up with TRBD1. The V segment lost 5 bases and the J segment 9 bases; nucleotides outside the gene matches: 5. The CDR3 is 14 residues long. Germline CDR1 MNHEY, CDR2 SMNVEV (reference sequence). The CDR3 sequence: CASSLDRGGSPLHF. The CDR3 nucleotides read TGTGCCAGCAGTCTGGACAGGGGAGGTTCACCCCTCCACTTT.

This chain connects TRBV19 to TRBJ2-7, with 8 bases aligning to TRBD2. CDR1 LNHDA and CDR2 SQIVND come from the germline V gene (reference sequence). The CDR3 runs to 14 residues. With V trimmed by 3 bases and J by 2 bases, 3 bases remained unmatched. CDR3 sequence: CASSISSGAYEQYV. As DNA, the CDR3 is TGTGCCAGTAGTATTAGTAGCGGGGCCTACGAGCAGTACGTC.